This T cell receptor (beta chain) was documented in a study of blood T cells in healthy people across ages. Through a sample-barcoded 5' primer and a J-beta primer mix, a second PCR was run for roughly 7 to 11 cycles. Using its own MiXCR run on the 5' RACE reads, TCRdb lists one record per CDR3 protein. The sample comprises 800,000 to 1,000,000 distinct CDR3 sequences, approximately 49% of which are singletons, and under 15% rests with the top ten. As for this clonotype: Its antigen is still unknown.

The CDR3 runs 13 residues. J was trimmed by 8 bases and V by 8 bases; bases with no gene match: 7. Germline CDR1 and CDR2: MNHEY and SMNVEV (reference sequence). The study's findings and limits: Aged donors had fewer naive CD4+ cells and lower diversity than long-lived donors. No conclusive comparison of naive versus antigen-experienced cells was possible with unsorted PBMCs.

Isolation per sample recovered at least 6 million PBMCs. The chain is built from TRBV27 and TRBJ2-1, with TRBD2 identical over 9 bases. Sequencing was performed on blood. The source is a young man in good health. CDR3: CASLSSGGYEQFF. As DNA, the CDR3 is TGTGCCAGCTTGAGTAGCGGGGGCTATGAGCAGTTCTTC.